This TCR beta chain was retrieved from a study of TIL therapy for anti-PD-1-resistant metastatic lung cancer. Overall study: Most patients had lung adenocarcinoma.

Stated time point: pre-treatment sample, taken before nivolumab and TIL therapy. Tumor tissue came from excised metastases, mostly pleural nodules or supraclavicular lymph nodes. This was the immunoSEQ v3 assay. Method: immunoSEQ multiplex PCR; TCRdb's copy keeps in-frame clones and lacks some. The data hold around 45,000 clones, with about two thirds observed a single time. Germline loops: CDR1 SGHNT, CDR2 YENEEA. The CDR3 sequence is 14 residues long. V gave up 4 bases and J gave up 7 bases, with 13 bases separating them. The chain recombines TRBV11-3 with TRBJ2-2; no definite D call. Source: tumor tissue, taken at baseline. This sequence originates from a person aged 25 to 85 with non-small cell lung cancer. In DNA, the CDR3 is TGTGCCAGCAGCTCCCGTGCAAGTCGCGGGGAGCTGTTTTTT. Amino acid sequence: CASSSRASRGELFF. The full variable domain, in which reference TRBV11-3 and TRBJ2-2 provide the parts outside the CDR3, is EAGVVQSPRYKIIEKKQPVAFWCNPISGHNTLYWYLQNLGQGPELLIRYENEEAVDDSQLPKDRFSAERLKGVDSTLKIQPAELGDSAVYLCASSSRASRGELFFGEGSRLTVL.